The clone carrying this T cell receptor (beta chain) has just a few counts. Its antigen is not known. This CDR3 has 20 amino acids. Unmatched junction bases numbered 17, after V lost 3 bases and J lost 0 bases. Germline V gene lookup returns CDR1 MDHEN and CDR2 SYDVKM. Scientists made TCR beta libraries using quantitative 5'-RACE with molecular barcodes. From the 5' RACE reads, TCRdb called clonotypes with MiXCR, one entry per CDR3 protein. The sample has about 300,000 distinct CDR3 sequences; around 21% are singletons. The data were obtained in a study of CD8 T cells in ankylosing spondylitis. Regarding the study as a whole: Disease-associated clonotypes exhibited CD8+ identity and were relatively infrequent in peripheral blood.

The rearrangement uses TRBV28 and TRBJ2-4; 7 bases map to TRBD2. What was sequenced was blood, either unsorted or a sorted T cell fraction (not recorded which). The TCR sequence derives from a female donor with ankylosing spondylitis or in good health (not recorded which). This chain's CDR3 is CASSLEGRLAPPLAKNIQYF. CDR3 coding DNA: TGTGCCAGCAGTTTGGAGGGGAGACTAGCCCCACCGCTAGCCAAAAACATTCAGTACTTC.